These 5 T cell receptor beta chains were all obtained from the same sample, sequenced in a study of blood T cell repertoires in COVID-19. Method: immunoSEQ multiplex PCR; TCRdb's copy keeps in-frame clones and lacks some. The sample records approximately 210,000 clones, about nine tenths being singletons. The sequenced material came from peripheral blood. The receptors were gathered from a man younger than 40 who had recovered from COVID-19.

This sequence joins TRBV2 and TRBJ2-5; weak D call: TRBD1 (6 bases). From germline, CDR1 is SNHLY and CDR2 FYNNEI. The length of the CDR3 is 15 residues. V lost 5 bases, J lost 3 bases, and 16 bases lay in between. The CDR3 region is CASSPGHMIEETQYF. CDR3 in DNA: TGTGCCAGCAGTCCGGGACATATGATAGAAGAGACCCAGTACTTC.

The chain joins TRBV19 to TRBJ2-7, with D possibly matching TRBD2 (6 bases). Germline loops: CDR1 LNHDA, CDR2 SQIVND (reference sequence). The CDR3 is made up of 14 amino acids. Trimming removed 3 bases at V and 3 bases at J, with 12 bases between. The CDR3 loop reads CASSMAGSLYEQYF. The CDR3 DNA reads as TGTGCCAGTAGTATGGCGGGGTCCCTCTACGAGCAGTACTTC. Variable domain in full (rest from reference TRBV19 and TRBJ2-7): DGGITQSPKYLFRKEGQNVTLSCEQNLNHDAMYWYRQDPGQGLRLIYYSQIVNDFQKGDIAEGYSVSREKKESFPLTVTSAQKNPTAFYLCASSMAGSLYEQYFGPGTRLTVT.

V is TRBV28 and J is TRBJ2-2; a weak D match, TRBD1 (5 bases). V was pared by 3 bases and J by 5 bases, with 10 bases between. CDR3 size: 14 residues. Germline CDR1 is MDHEN and CDR2 is SYDVKM. The CDR3 reads CASSFRQGTGELFF. The CDR3 bases are TGTGCCAGCAGTTTCCGTCAGGGAACCGGGGAGCTGTTTTTT.

The chain has TRBV11-2 and TRBJ1-2; perhaps TRBD1 as D (5 bases). Trimming removed 1 base at V and 2 bases at J, with 8 bases between. CDR1 and CDR2 from the germline V gene are SGHAT and FQNNGV. This CDR3 has 14 residues. The CDR3 region is CASSLVGANYGYTF. The CDR3, as DNA: TGTGCCAGCAGCTTAGTAGGGGCGAACTATGGCTACACCTTC. Based on the CDR3 plus reference TRBV11-2 and TRBJ1-2, the full variable domain is EAGVAQSPRYKIIEKRQSVAFWCNPISGHATLYWYQQILGQGPKLLIQFQNNGVVDDSQLPKDRFSAERLKGVDSTLKIQPAKLEDSAVYLCASSLVGANYGYTFGSGTRLTVV.

CDR3 DNA sequence: TGTGCCAGCAGCCCCCATGCGGTAGCGGGGTACGAGCAGTACTTC. It encodes CASSPHAVAGYEQYF. J is TRBJ2-7 and V is TRBV7-2, with TRBD2 matching 8 bases. From germline, CDR1 is SGHTA and CDR2 FQGNSA. V gave up 5 bases and J gave up 4 bases; unmatched junction bases: 10. This CDR3 has 15 amino acids.